The T cell receptor (beta chain) under discussion was sequenced for a study of Ad26.COV2.S vaccination and SARS-CoV-2 variants. Turning to the study itself: Ad26.COV2.S, an intramuscular injection, was given once or twice 56 days apart.

Overall study results and limits: Reported post-vaccination CD8+ and CD4+ T cell responses to spike showed substantial breadth.

Indicated treatment: 15 to 20 received Ad26.COV2.S at low or high dose, single or two shots; 5 received placebo; per-sample allocation not given. Day 63 following the first vaccine or placebo injection was when the samples were taken. Ad26.COV2.S expressed prefusion-stabilized spike from the original Wuhan strain. Note on this clone: Its antigen is as yet unknown.

Repertoires were generated with immunoSEQ multiplex PCR, while TCRdb's copy carries only in-frame clones and drops some. The sample includes around 450,000 clones, 80% to 95% seen only once; the top ten take approximately 12%. CDR1 and CDR2 (germline): SNHLY, FYNNEI. The CDR3 sequence is 12 residues long. V lost 6 bases, J lost 7 bases, and 10 bases lay in between. The origin of this receptor is a person between 18 and 59 years old who received the Ad26.COV2.S COVID-19 vaccine or a placebo. The sample in question was peripheral blood, obtained in a trial of Ad26.COV2.S vaccine versus placebo. The chain combines TRBV2 with TRBJ1-5, with D unresolved. CDR3 bases: TGTGCCAGCAGGGGATTAGAACAGCCCCAGCATTTT. Amino acid sequence: CASRGLEQPQHF.